This T cell receptor beta chain was sequenced for a study of long-term antiretroviral therapy in people with HIV. Assay version v3.0 of immunoSEQ was used, and it was run at survey level. The data were produced by immunoSEQ multiplex PCR, yet TCRdb's version contains in-frame clones alone and is incomplete. The data show under 50,000 clones, with 94% seen just once and roughly 2.2% held by the top ten. This clone was recorded once. This sequence was found in a man younger than 40 with HIV. The sample was unsorted PBMCs, taken around 9 years after starting antiretroviral therapy.

CDR3 protein: CASSPRSSAGGTTDVNTEAFF. In DNA, the CDR3 is TGTGCCAGCTCACCCAGATCCTCTGCAGGGGGGACCACAGACGTGAACACTGAAGCTTTCTTT. This chain uses TRBV18 with TRBJ1-1; TRBD1 agrees at 7 bases. The CDR3 is 21 residues long. J was trimmed by 0 bases and V by 3 bases; bases with no gene match: 22. In germline, CDR1 is KGHSH, CDR2 LQKENI.